Described below is a single T cell receptor beta chain sequence and its context. Its antigen remains unknown. Unique molecular identifiers had been added to the TCR beta cDNA libraries. Between roughly 1 and 10 million T cells gave rise to hundreds of thousands of cDNA molecules. TCRdb passed the PCR reads through MiXCR, listing each CDR3 protein once. This sample has 450,000 to 700,000 distinct CDR3 sequences, with around 47% found just once. The junction had 5 bases not matched to a gene; V was cut back by 5 bases and J by 2 bases. Germline CDR1 and CDR2: SGHTA and FQGNSA. CDR3 length: 16 amino acids. These data come from a study of post-analysis software for immune sequencing data. General study results and limits: Diversity measured as normalized Chao1 was significantly lower in multiple sclerosis patients than in controls. Co-batched samples clustered tightly together by F measure. When patients were compared with controls, about five TRBV segments were more frequent, TRBV5-6, TRBV5-1 and TRBV20-1 among them.

Sequenced: blood. V usage is TRBV7-2 and J usage is TRBJ2-7; 14 bases are shared with TRBD2. This sequence was found in a girl under 18 with multiple sclerosis. CDR3 DNA sequence: TGTGCCAGCAGCACGACTAGCGGGGGGGCCCCCTACGAGCAGTACTTC. This codes for CASSTTSGGAPYEQYF.